These 16 T cell receptor beta chains were sequenced from one sample in a study of blood T cell repertoires in COVID-19. Here immunoSEQ multiplex PCR was the method, and the copy in TCRdb shows in-frame clones only, minus some. The sample carries approximately 150,000 clones, roughly 80% recorded once. The sequenced sample consisted of peripheral blood. These receptors were obtained from a man over 45 with acute or convalescent COVID-19.

J is TRBJ2-5 and V is TRBV2, with D tentatively TRBD2 (6 bases). The V end lost 2 bases, the J end lost 2 bases, and 15 bases lay between the germline ends. Germline lookup yields CDR1 SNHLY and CDR2 FYNNEI. The CDR3 runs 16 residues. The CDR3: CASSELLGGWQETQYF. The DNA for the CDR3 is TGTGCCAGCAGTGAACTACTCGGGGGTTGGCAAGAGACCCAGTACTTC.

The chain joins TRBV5-1 to TRBJ2-2, with D possibly matching TRBD1 (6 bases). This CDR3 region has 15 residues. The ends were cut back, 5 bases at V and 1 base at J, with 12 bases in the middle. Germline V lookup: CDR1 SGHRS, CDR2 YFSETQ. CDR3 in DNA: TGCGCCAGCAGTTTCGGGACATTGAACACCGGGGAGCTGTTTTTT. Protein sequence: CASSFGTLNTGELFF.

The chain has TRBV30 and TRBJ2-3; 7 nucleotides match TRBD2. The junction had 5 bases not matched to a gene; V was cut back by 4 bases and J by 7 bases. Germline-derived CDR1 and CDR2 are GTSNPN and SVGIG (reference sequence). The CDR3 spans 12 residues. Here the CDR3 DNA reads TGTGCCTGGACCGGCGGGGGAAATACGCAGTATTTT. It codes for CAWTGGGNTQYF.

This sequence joins TRBV30 and TRBJ1-4; TRBD1 agrees at 7 bases. CDR1 GTSNPN and CDR2 SVGIG come from the germline V gene (reference sequence). V lost 0 bases, J lost 5 bases, and 6 bases stayed unmatched. The CDR3 spans 15 residues. CDR3 bases: TGTGCCTGGAGTGTATCGACAGGGCTAAATGAAAAACTGTTTTTT. Residues: CAWSVSTGLNEKLFF. Full variable domain (outside the CDR3, taken from reference TRBV30 and TRBJ1-4): SQTIHQWPATLVQPVGSPLSLECTVEGTSNPNLYWYRQAAGRGLQLLFYSVGIGQISSEVPQNLSASRPQDRQFILSSKKLLLSDSGFYLCAWSVSTGLNEKLFFGSGTQLSVL.

The V call is TRBV29-1, the J call TRBJ1-6, with a tentative D call TRBD1 (5 bases). The V gene lost 0 bases and the J gene lost 10 bases, with 10 bases spanning the gap. Germline V CDR1 and CDR2: SQVTM, ANQGSEA. There are 13 residues in the CDR3. The CDR3 DNA reads TGCAGCGTTGAAGATCTTCCAGGGTCACCCCTCCACTTT. It encodes CSVEDLPGSPLHF.

V gene TRBV29-1 combines with J gene TRBJ2-3; perhaps TRBD1 as D (6 bases). V was cut by 7 bases and J by 4 bases, with 12 bases left in between. Per germline, CDR1 SQVTM and CDR2 ANQGSEA. CDR3 size: 12 residues. The CDR3 spells CSGKQGSDTQYF. Written as DNA, the CDR3 is TGCAGCGGCAAACAGGGTTCAGATACGCAGTATTTT.

The chain links TRBV13 to TRBJ2-3, with TRBD2 identical over 13 bases. The CDR3 totals 18 residues. Germline V lookup: CDR1 PRHDT, CDR2 FYEKMQ (reference sequence). V trimming: 5 bases; J trimming: 0 bases; junction bases outside the gene matches: 8. In DNA, the CDR3 is TGTGCCAGCAGCCCCCGGACTAGCGGGGGCCCTAGCACAGATACGCAGTATTTT. Translated: CASSPRTSGGPSTDTQYF.

The rearrangement links TRBV2 to TRBJ1-4; no firm D call. The CDR3 contains 15 residues. V lost 3 bases and J 0 bases, leaving 8 bases between the germline ends. Germline V gene sequence: CDR1 SNHLY, CDR2 FYNNEI. This CDR3 is CASSDGPATNEKLFF. The CDR3 region has the DNA TGTGCCAGCAGTGATGGGCCAGCAACTAATGAAAAACTGTTTTTT.

The gene calls are TRBV5-8 and TRBJ2-5; TRBD1 aligns across 8 bases. There are 16 residues in the CDR3. V lost 1 base, J lost 5 bases, and 10 bases stayed unmatched. The germline V gene encodes CDR1 SGHTS and CDR2 YDEGEE. The CDR3 is CASSLFLDRASETQYF. CDR3 DNA: TGTGCCAGCAGCTTGTTCTTGGACAGGGCAAGTGAGACCCAGTACTTC.

This sequence joins TRBV19 and TRBJ1-5; no reliable D call. The germline CDR1 and CDR2 sequences are LNHDA and SQIVND (reference sequence). Deletions cut 3 bases from V and 6 bases from J, with 9 bases between. The CDR3 sequence is 13 residues long. CDR3 residues: CASSIGYSQPQHF. In DNA, the CDR3 is TGTGCCAGTAGTATCGGGTACTCTCAGCCCCAGCATTTT.

The rearrangement links TRBV7-8 to TRBJ1-4, with D perhaps matching TRBD1 (6 bases). CDR3 length equals 14 residues. Trimming stripped 5 bases from V and 2 bases from J, with 9 bases between. CDR1 is SGHVS, CDR2 FQNEAQ, per germline. This CDR3 is CASSPGQTNEKLFF. In DNA form, the CDR3 reads TGTGCCAGCAGCCCCGGACAGACTAATGAAAAACTGTTTTTT.

The CDR3 DNA follows: TGCGCCAGCAGCCAAGGAGACACCGACTCCTACAATGAGCAGTTCTTC. It codes for CASSQGDTDSYNEQFF. This chain links TRBV4-1 with TRBJ2-1; no definite D call. CDR1 is MGHRA and CDR2 is YSYEKL in the germline V gene. Trimming took 1 base from V and 0 from J, leaving 10 bases between them. The length of the CDR3 is 16 residues.

The rearrangement links TRBV5-4 to TRBJ1-4, with D possibly matching TRBD1 (6 bases). Germline V gene sequence: CDR1 SGHNT, CDR2 YYREEE (reference sequence). Trimming cost V 4 bases and J 0 bases, with 10 bases left between them. The CDR3 sequence is 15 residues long. The CDR3 loop is CASSRTAATNEKLFF. In nucleotides, the CDR3 is TGTGCCAGCAGCCGGACAGCAGCAACTAATGAAAAACTGTTTTTT.

The rearrangement joins TRBV30 to TRBJ1-2; D is undetermined. The V gene lost 3 bases and the J gene lost 2 bases, with 13 bases spanning the gap. Germline V lookup: CDR1 GTSNPN, CDR2 SVGIG (reference sequence). There are 14 residues in the CDR3. CDR3 protein: CAWRDYGENYGYTF. The CDR3, as DNA: TGTGCCTGGAGGGACTACGGGGAAAACTATGGCTACACCTTC.

The CDR3 DNA reads as TGTGCCAGCAGCCAAGTGGGGAGGGGATTGGCCGGGGAGCTGTTTTTT. It encodes CASSQVGRGLAGELFF. J is TRBJ2-2 and V is TRBV4-2; 7 positions agree with TRBD2. V shed 1 base and J 6 bases; nucleotides not matched to a gene: 8. The CDR3 totals 16 residues. From germline, CDR1 is LGHNA and CDR2 YNFKEQ.

The gene calls are TRBV3-1 (or the pseudogene TRBV3-2) and TRBJ1-1; TRBD1 agrees at 7 bases. This CDR3 spans 13 amino acids. Per the germline V gene, CDR1 is LGHDT and CDR2 is YNNKEL (reference sequence). V lost 4 bases, J lost 4 bases, and 3 bases stayed unmatched. The CDR3 loop is CASSLSGGTEAFF. CDR3 bases: TGTGCCAGCAGCCTCTCAGGGGGCACTGAAGCTTTCTTT.